This T cell receptor (beta chain) was observed in a study of blood T cell repertoires in COVID-19. For the study at large: Whether acute or convalescent, the COVID-19 samples came from the United States, Italy and Spain.

The CDR3 is 18 residues long. Germline V gene data show CDR1 as MDHEN and CDR2 as SYDVKM. The V gene end was trimmed by 1 base and the J gene end by 1 base; junction bases not matched to a gene: 11. Source study methods: Quantification of nucleated cells was approximated via reference gene primer amplification. The protocol was immunoSEQ multiplex PCR, while the TCRdb copy is restricted to in-frame clones and leaves out a portion. For V, J and clone size, that table is used; D and trimming come from the DNA. The table includes 250,000 to 350,000 clones, 88% detected once. Participants, about 18 to 89 years old, spanned around 25 US areas. Donors of Cohort 3 who recovered were those that had two negative PCRs, clearance, or symptom resolution.

The TCR comes from a woman in her 30s who had recovered from COVID-19. The chain recombines TRBV28 with TRBJ1-1; TRBD1 agrees at 8 bases. Sequenced: PBMCs or T cells enriched from blood (not recorded which). The CDR3 DNA follows: TGTGCCAGCAGTTTATACCTACCCAGGGGGCGGGCGAACACTGAAGCTTTCTTT. This encodes CASSLYLPRGRANTEAFF.